The 11 T cell receptor beta chains listed next were all sequenced from one sample in a study of preoperative IRX-2 immunotherapy in early breast cancer. Assay: immunoSEQ multiplex PCR; the TCRdb copy retains only in-frame clones and omits some. The sample has some 19,000 clones; approximately 80% are singletons. Specified treatment: preoperative locoregional IRX-2 cytokine immunotherapy. This specimen was lymph node tissue, taken after IRX-2 immunotherapy. These receptor sequences come from a human donor with breast cancer.

Here the CDR3 DNA reads TGTGCCAGTAGTCCCCCCCGGTCCCTACCGTCCTACAATGAGCAGTTCTTC. Its translation is CASSPPRSLPSYNEQFF. The J gene is TRBJ2-1, the V gene TRBV19; no reliable D call. The CDR3 extends over 17 amino acids. Germline V gives CDR1 LNHDA, CDR2 SQIVND (reference sequence). Between the trimmed V and J ends, which lost 5 bases and 1 base, there was a span of 18 bases. The full variable domain, its missing parts supplied by reference TRBV19 and TRBJ2-1, is DGGITQSPKYLFRKEGQNVTLSCEQNLNHDAMYWYRQDPGQGLRLIYYSQIVNDFQKGDIAEGYSVSREKKESFPLTVTSAQKNPTAFYLCASSPPRSLPSYNEQFFGPGTRLTVL.

The chain has TRBV15 and TRBJ1-4, with TRBD1 as a possible D gene (5 bases). CDR3 length equals 14 residues. Germline assignment: CDR1 LNHNV and CDR2 YYDKDF (reference sequence). The ends were cut back, 8 bases at V and 8 bases at J, with 18 bases in the middle. CDR3 DNA sequence: TGTGCCACCGGACGTGACAGAATAATGGAAAAACTGTTTTTT. It translates to CATGRDRIMEKLFF.

This sequence joins TRBV10-2 and TRBJ2-1; 8 bases match TRBD2. This CDR3 is 14 amino acids long. J gave up 5 bases and V 10 bases, and 10 bases lay outside the gene matches. CDR1 WSHSY and CDR2 SAAADI come from the germline V gene. DNA for the CDR3: TGCGCCACCCAGAGAGCGGGAGTCAACAATGAGCAGTTCTTC. Amino acids: CATQRAGVNNEQFF.

Here the CDR3 DNA reads TGTGCCACCAGAATGACACAGGGCAATCAGCCCCAGCATTTT. It yields the protein CATRMTQGNQPQHF. The J gene is TRBJ1-5, the V gene TRBV15, with TRBD1 as a possible D gene (5 bases). V dropped 6 bases and J dropped 2 bases, with 11 bases sitting between them. The CDR3 covers 14 residues. CDR1 and CDR2 from the germline V gene are LNHNV and YYDKDF (reference sequence).

The genes are TRBV15 and TRBJ2-5; 8 bases fit TRBD2. The V gene's germline CDR1 is LNHNV and CDR2 YYDKDF (reference sequence). The CDR3 loop spans 14 amino acids. The V gene end was trimmed by 6 bases and the J gene end by 2 bases; junction bases not matched to a gene: 5. The CDR3 region has the DNA TGTGCCACCAGTCGCGTAGCGGGACAAGAGACCCAGTACTTC. Translation: CATSRVAGQETQYF.

J is TRBJ1-2 and V is TRBV6-8; the D is unclear. The CDR3 runs to 12 residues. V was cut by 5 bases and J by 2 bases, with 6 bases left in between. Looked up from germline, CDR1 is MNHGY and CDR2 is SAAAGT. CDR3 residues: CASSASNYGYTF. The CDR3 nucleotides read TGTGCCAGCAGTGCCTCCAACTATGGCTACACCTTC.

The rearrangement joins TRBV5-1 to TRBJ1-5; no reliable D call. CDR1 and CDR2 (germline): SGHRS, YFSETQ. CDR3 size: 14 residues. Trimming left V 0 bases short and J 4 bases short, with 8 bases between. The CDR3 protein is CASSLDFGNQPQHF. For the CDR3, the DNA is TGCGCCAGCAGCTTGGATTTCGGGAATCAGCCCCAGCATTTT.

This chain connects TRBV29-1 to TRBJ2-2; a possible D gene is TRBD1 (5 bases). The CDR3 is 14 amino acids. V lost 6 bases and J 2 bases, leaving 13 bases between the germline ends. Germline assignment: CDR1 SQVTM and CDR2 ANQGSEA. CDR3 region: CSVLETANTGELFF. As DNA, the CDR3 is TGCAGCGTCCTAGAGACAGCTAACACCGGGGAGCTGTTTTTT.

This clone showed up just once. The chain combines TRBV30 with TRBJ2-7; the match to TRBD1 covers 8 bases. The V segment lost 7 bases and the J segment 5 bases; nucleotides outside the gene matches: 4. The CDR3 is 11 residues long. Per germline, CDR1 GTSNPN and CDR2 SVGIG (reference sequence). CDR3 sequence reads: CALTRGHEQYF. CDR3 bases: TGTGCCTTGACCAGGGGGCACGAGCAGTACTTC.

This clone turned up a few times. The gene calls are TRBV16 and TRBJ1-4; D is uncertain. This CDR3 is 16 amino acids long. Between the trimmed V and J ends, which lost 3 bases and 1 base, there was a span of 12 bases. Per germline, CDR1 KGHSY and CDR2 FQNENV. CDR3 amino acids: CASSQRDLVTNEKLFF. The CDR3 DNA follows: TGTGCCAGCAGCCAGAGGGATCTGGTAACTAATGAAAAACTGTTTTTT.

The chain has TRBV28 and TRBJ2-2, with a tentative D call TRBD2 (5 bases). CDR3 size: 13 residues. The V gene's germline CDR1 is MDHEN and CDR2 SYDVKM. DNA for the CDR3: TGTAGGAGCGGAGTCCCCCACACCGGGGAGCTGTTTTTT. Protein: CRSGVPHTGELFF.